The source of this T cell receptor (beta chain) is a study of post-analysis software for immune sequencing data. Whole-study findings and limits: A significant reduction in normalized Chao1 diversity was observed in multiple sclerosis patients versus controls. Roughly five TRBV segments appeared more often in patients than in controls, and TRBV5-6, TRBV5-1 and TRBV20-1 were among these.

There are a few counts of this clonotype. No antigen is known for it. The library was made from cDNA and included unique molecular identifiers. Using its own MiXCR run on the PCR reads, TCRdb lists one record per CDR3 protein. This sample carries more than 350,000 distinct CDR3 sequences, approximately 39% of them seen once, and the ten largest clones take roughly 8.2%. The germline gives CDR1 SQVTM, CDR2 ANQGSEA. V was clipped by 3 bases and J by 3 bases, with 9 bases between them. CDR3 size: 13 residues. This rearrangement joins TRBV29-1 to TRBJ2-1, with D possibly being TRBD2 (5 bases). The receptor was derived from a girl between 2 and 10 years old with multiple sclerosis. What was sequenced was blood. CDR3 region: CSVEGAGYNEQFF. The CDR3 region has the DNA TGCAGCGTTGAGGGCGCGGGCTACAATGAGCAGTTCTTC.